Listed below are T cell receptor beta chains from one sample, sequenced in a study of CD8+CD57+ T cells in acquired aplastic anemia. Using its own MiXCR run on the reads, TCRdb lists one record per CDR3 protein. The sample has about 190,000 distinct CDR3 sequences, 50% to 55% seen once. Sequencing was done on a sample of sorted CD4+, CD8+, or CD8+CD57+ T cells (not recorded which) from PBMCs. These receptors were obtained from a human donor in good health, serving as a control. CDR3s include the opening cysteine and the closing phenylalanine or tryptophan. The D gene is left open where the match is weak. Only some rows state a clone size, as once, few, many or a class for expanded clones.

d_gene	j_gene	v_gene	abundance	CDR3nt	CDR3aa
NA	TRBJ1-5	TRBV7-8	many	TGTGCCAGCAGCTTGGGGGGTTTGGGCATCAATCAGCCCCAGCATTTT	CASSLGGLGINQPQHF
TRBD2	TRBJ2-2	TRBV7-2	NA	TGTGCCAGCACCTCTTCACGGGGCGCGGGGGGGGGCACCGGGGAGCTGTTTTTT	CASTSSRGAGGGTGELFF
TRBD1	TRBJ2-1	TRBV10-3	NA	TGTGCCAGTTCGACAGGGGGTTACAATGAGCAGTTCTTC	CASSTGGYNEQFF
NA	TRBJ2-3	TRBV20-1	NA	TGCAGTGCTAGAGTTGGGAACTCCAGGAGCTCAGATACGCAGTATTTT	CSARVGNSRSSDTQYF
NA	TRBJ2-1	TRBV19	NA	TGTGCCAGTAGTCTCACGCCTACAGTACCCACAGATACGCAGTTCTTC	CASSLTPTVPTDTQFF
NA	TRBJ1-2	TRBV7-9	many	TGTGCCAGCAGCGTTACAAGTTATTATGGCTACACCTTC	CASSVTSYYGYTF
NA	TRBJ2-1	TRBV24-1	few	TGTGCCACCAGTGACCCGGGATCGCCGAGGGATGAGCAGTTCTTC	CATSDPGSPRDEQFF
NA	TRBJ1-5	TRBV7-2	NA	TGTGCCAGCAGCCTAACTAGTCCACAGGGGCCCCAGCATTTT	CASSLTSPQGPQHF
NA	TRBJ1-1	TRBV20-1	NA	TGCAGTGCTAGAGATAGTGGGGGGCCCCTGTGGAATGAAGCTTTCTTT	CSARDSGGPLWNEAFF
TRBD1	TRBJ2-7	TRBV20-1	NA	TGCAGTGCTAGAGCCGGGACAGGGCATGAGCAGTACTTC	CSARAGTGHEQYF
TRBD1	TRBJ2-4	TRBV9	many	TGTGCCAGCAGCGGGACCATTGGGACAGGGAAAAACATTCAGTACTTC	CASSGTIGTGKNIQYF
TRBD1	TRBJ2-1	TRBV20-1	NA	TGCAGTGCTAGGGACTCGGACAGGGCCTACAATGAGCAGTTCTTC	CSARDSDRAYNEQFF
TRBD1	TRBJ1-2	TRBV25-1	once	TGTGCCAGCAGCATACAGGGGGCAGCGGGGGGCTACACCTTC	CASSIQGAAGGYTF
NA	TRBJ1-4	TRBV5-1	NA	TGCGCCAGCAGCTTGGGGTTACGAACCGAAAAACTGTTTTTT	CASSLGLRTEKLFF
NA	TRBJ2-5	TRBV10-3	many	TGTGCCATCAGTGAGTCGTCCGGGGTCGGAGAGACCCAGTACTTC	CAISESSGVGETQYF
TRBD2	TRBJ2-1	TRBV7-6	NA	TGTGCCAGCAGCTCCGGGGCTAGCGGGGGGGCCTTAAATGAGCAGTTCTTC	CASSSGASGGALNEQFF
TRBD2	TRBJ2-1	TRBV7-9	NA	TGTGCCAGCAGCCCATTCCCGGGACTAGCGGGGGGGGCAAATGAGCAGTTCTTC	CASSPFPGLAGGANEQFF
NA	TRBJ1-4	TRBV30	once	TGTGCCTGGAGTCTCTCGGGGGCGGCATCCTATGAAAAACTGTTTTTT	CAWSLSGAASYEKLFF
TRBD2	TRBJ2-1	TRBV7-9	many	TGTGCCAGCAGCTCGAGCGGGGGTCCCACCTACAATGAGCAGTTCTTC	CASSSSGGPTYNEQFF
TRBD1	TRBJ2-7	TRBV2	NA	TGTGCCAGCGGAGACAGGGGGGCCTCCGAGCAGTACTTC	CASGDRGASEQYF
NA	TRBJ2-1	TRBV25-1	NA	TGTGCCAGCAGTTTAGAGGGCCTAGAGCAGTTCTTC	CASSLEGLEQFF
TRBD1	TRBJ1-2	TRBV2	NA	TGTGCCAGCAGGTACGGGACAGCGGAAGATGGCTACACCTTC	CASRYGTAEDGYTF
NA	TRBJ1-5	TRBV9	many	TGTGCCAGCAGCCGAGAACGGGGGCCCCAGCATTTT	CASSRERGPQHF
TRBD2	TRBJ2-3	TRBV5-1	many	TGCGCCAGCAGCCCTAGCGGTCCTAGCACAGATACGCAGTATTTT	CASSPSGPSTDTQYF
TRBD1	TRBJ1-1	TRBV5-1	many	TGCGCCAGCAGCTTGGTGCCAGGGGGCCAAACAGGTGAAGCTTTCTTT	CASSLVPGGQTGEAFF
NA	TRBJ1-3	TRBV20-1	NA	TGCAGTGCTAGGAGAGGGCTGTCTGGAAACACCATATATTTT	CSARRGLSGNTIYF
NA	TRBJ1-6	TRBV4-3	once	TGCGCCAGCAGCGACACACGTAGAGACAGGAGGTCACCCCTCCACTTT	CASSDTRRDRRSPLHF
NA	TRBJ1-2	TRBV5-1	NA	TGCGCCAGCAACCCTAACAGCGGGTATGGCTACACCTTC	CASNPNSGYGYTF
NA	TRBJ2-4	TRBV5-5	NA	TGTGCCGGCAGCTTAGCACGGGGAACTCAGTACTTC	CAGSLARGTQYF
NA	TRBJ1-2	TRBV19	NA	TGTGCCAGTAGTCTGGTGGGGCGAGTGGATGGTGGCTACACCTTC	CASSLVGRVDGGYTF